A single sample is the source of the 4 T cell receptor beta chains below, sequenced in a study of CD8 T cells in Susac syndrome. Random hexamers were used to reverse transcribe roughly 0.5 to 1 ug of RNA. Each CDR3 protein gets one entry after TCRdb re-called the immunoSEQ multiplex PCR reads with MiXCR. Of some 200,000 distinct CDR3 sequences in the sample, 95% were seen once. The sequenced sample consisted of CD8+ T cells from PBMCs. The receptors were sampled from a human donor with Susac syndrome.

J is TRBJ1-1 and V is TRBV19; no clear D. The CDR3 runs to 11 residues. From germline, CDR1 is LNHDA and CDR2 SQIVND (reference sequence). The ends were cut back, 7 bases at V and 6 bases at J, with 9 bases in the middle. This CDR3 reads CASNSLAEAFF. In DNA form, the CDR3 reads TGTGCCAGTAACTCGTTGGCTGAAGCTTTCTTT.

The chain recombines TRBV20-1 with TRBJ2-7, with TRBD2 as a possible D gene (5 bases). The germline CDR1 and CDR2 sequences are DFQATT and SNEGSKA (reference sequence). Trimming took off 5 bases at V and 0 bases at J, with 17 bases between the two ends. The CDR3 is 15 residues long. CDR3 loop: CSAPTIASSSYEQYF. In nucleotides, the CDR3 is TGCAGTGCTCCCACCATAGCGTCAAGCTCCTACGAGCAGTACTTC.

This clonotype came up once. The chain's CDR3 is CASSVFSGSELYEQYF. The CDR3 nucleotides read TGTGCCAGCAGCGTCTTTAGCGGGAGCGAACTCTACGAGCAGTACTTC. This chain joins TRBV9 and TRBJ2-7, with 9 bases aligning to TRBD2. V lost 2 bases, J lost 3 bases, and 9 bases stayed unmatched. This CDR3 spans 16 amino acids. The V gene's germline CDR1 is SGDLS and CDR2 YYNGEE.

The chain uses TRBV7-2 and TRBJ2-1, with 7 bases matching TRBD2. There are 15 residues in the CDR3. V dropped 5 bases and J dropped 8; count of bases not matched to a gene: 12. Germline V CDR1 and CDR2: SGHTA, FQGNSA. The CDR3 DNA is TGTGCCAGCAGCCGTGGGACTACCTCTGTCTATGAGCAGTTCTTC. Translating gives CASSRGTTSVYEQFF.